This is a list of T cell receptor beta chains from one sample in a study of control samples from healthy donors and cancer patients. The data were produced by immunoSEQ multiplex PCR, yet TCRdb's version contains in-frame clones alone and is incomplete. The table has hundreds of thousands of clones, over 75% seen once; the top ten hold about an eighth. The sequencing input was PBMCs. These receptors originate from a woman in her sixties or seventies with lung cancer. Each CDR3 is given with its conserved first and last residue. D genes are given only for firm matches. Clone size appears in some rows only: once, few, many, or a class for an expanded clone.

cdr3_aa,cdr3_nt,j_call,v_call,clone_size,d_call
CASGLVRETQYF,TGTGCTAGTGGTTTGGTACGGGAGACCCAGTACTTC,TRBJ2-5,TRBV12-5,.,.
CASSKVANEQFF,TGTGCCAGCAGCAAAGTTGCGAATGAGCAGTTCTTC,TRBJ2-1,TRBV21-1,.,.
CASSRDSMYEQYF,TGTGCCAGCAGCCGGGACAGTATGTACGAGCAGTACTTC,TRBJ2-7,TRBV2,.,TRBD1
CASSEGVRDTEAFF,TGTGCCAGCAGTGAGGGGGTGAGGGACACTGAAGCTTTCTTT,TRBJ1-1,TRBV6-1,.,.
CASSLAGPRSGNTIYF,TGCGCCAGCAGCTTGGCCGGGCCCCGCTCTGGAAACACCATATATTTT,TRBJ1-3,TRBV5-1,once,.
CASSPQQGTNSPLHF,TGTGCCAGCAGCCCCCAACAGGGGACAAATTCACCCCTCCACTTT,TRBJ1-6,TRBV9,.,TRBD1
CASSTGTVYGYTF,TGTGCCAGTAGTACCGGAACAGTTTATGGCTACACCTTC,TRBJ1-2,TRBV19,.,.
CASSLKLGGGTGELFF,TGTGCCAGCAGCTTGAAACTTGGGGGAGGCACCGGGGAGCTGTTTTTT,TRBJ2-2,TRBV5-5,.,.
CASRLDREGGTEAFF,TGTGCCAGCAGGTTAGACAGGGAGGGGGGCACTGAAGCTTTCTTT,TRBJ1-1,TRBV2,.,TRBD1
CASREGTGIFSPLHF,TGTGCCAGCAGAGAAGGGACAGGGATTTTTTCACCCCTCCACTTT,TRBJ1-6,TRBV27,.,TRBD1
CASETSQGEAFF,TGTGCCAGCGAAACCTCACAGGGTGAAGCTTTCTTT,TRBJ1-1,TRBV6-6,.,.
CASSPRTRYTEAFF,TGTGCCAGCAGCCCACGGACAAGATACACTGAAGCTTTCTTT,TRBJ1-1,TRBV9,few,.
CASSQAEGGRSGTGELFF,TGTGCCAGCAGCCAAGCGGAAGGCGGGAGAAGCGGCACCGGGGAGCTGTTTTTT,TRBJ2-2,TRBV4-2,.,TRBD2
CATSLTGTYEQYF,TGTGCCACCAGTCTTACAGGGACCTACGAGCAGTACTTC,TRBJ2-7,TRBV24-1,.,.
CSVARGETQYF,TGCAGTGTTGCCAGGGGGGAGACCCAGTACTTC,TRBJ2-5,TRBV20-1,.,TRBD1
CASPRDSYSPLHF,TGTGCCAGCCCCCGGGACAGCTATTCACCCCTCCACTTT,TRBJ1-6,TRBV6-5,.,TRBD1
CASSEQGYEQYF,TGTGCCAGTAGCGAACAGGGCTACGAGCAGTACTTC,TRBJ2-7,TRBV19,.,.
CASSPSSRVRETQYF,TGTGCCAGCAGCCCCTCATCGAGAGTGCGGGAGACCCAGTACTTC,TRBJ2-5,TRBV14,.,.
CASNTGGWIYGYTF,TGTGCCAGCAATACAGGGGGCTGGATCTATGGCTACACCTTC,TRBJ1-2,TRBV6-5,.,TRBD1
CASSWGTGTDTQYF,TGTGCCAGCAGCTGGGGGACAGGCACAGATACGCAGTATTTT,TRBJ2-3,TRBV5-5,.,TRBD1
CASSFTGAGSPLHF,TGTGCCAGCAGCTTTACGGGGGCCGGTTCACCCCTCCACTTT,TRBJ1-6,TRBV12-1,.,.
CAISDTYGYTF,TGTGCCATCAGTGACACCTATGGCTACACCTTC,TRBJ1-2,TRBV10-3,.,.
CASGRAEETQYF,TGTGCCAGCGGCCGGGCTGAAGAGACCCAGTACTTC,TRBJ2-5,TRBV19,.,.
CASSLRQASTDTQYF,TGTGCCAGCAGTTTAAGGCAGGCAAGCACAGATACGCAGTATTTT,TRBJ2-3,TRBV28,.,.
CAWSYLGQGNGYTF,TGTGCCTGGAGTTATCTTGGACAGGGGAATGGCTACACCTTC,TRBJ1-2,TRBV30,.,TRBD1
CASSLGTGRQGTEAFF,TGCGCCAGCAGCTTAGGGACAGGTCGACAAGGCACTGAAGCTTTCTTT,TRBJ1-1,TRBV5-1,.,TRBD1
CASSLTKDRGEKLFF,TGTGCCAGCAGCCTAACCAAGGACAGGGGAGAAAAACTGTTTTTT,TRBJ1-4,TRBV7-6,.,TRBD1
CASSLSGLNSGNTIYF,TGTGCCAGCAGCTTGTCCGGATTAAACTCTGGAAACACCATATATTTT,TRBJ1-3,TRBV5-6,.,.
CASSRGQETQYF,TGTGCCAGCAGCCGCGGACAAGAGACCCAGTACTTC,TRBJ2-5,TRBV14,.,.
CASSIAPAISGNTIYF,TGTGCCAGTAGTATAGCCCCCGCGATCTCTGGAAACACCATATATTTT,TRBJ1-3,TRBV19,.,.
CASSPGQGGSSYNSPLHF,TGTGCCAGCTCACCAGGACAGGGGGGGAGCTCCTATAATTCACCCCTCCACTTT,TRBJ1-6,TRBV18,.,TRBD1
CASSPGVHGRVHEQYF,TGTGCCAGCAGCCCTGGGGTCCACGGGAGGGTCCACGAGCAGTACTTC,TRBJ2-7,TRBV5-4,.,TRBD2
CASSIVAGEAFF,TGTGCCAGCAGTATAGTAGCAGGGGAAGCTTTCTTT,TRBJ1-1,TRBV5-4,.,.
CASSSEGQGASGAFF,TGTGCCAGCAGTTCCGAGGGACAGGGGGCAAGTGGAGCTTTCTTT,TRBJ1-1,TRBV2,.,TRBD1
CASSFNGRRSETQYF,TGCGCCAGCAGTTTTAATGGGCGGAGGTCAGAGACCCAGTACTTC,TRBJ2-5,TRBV5-1,.,.
CASSLAPEVRGNTIYF,TGTGCCAGCAGCTTAGCCCCGGAGGTACGGGGAAACACCATATATTTT,TRBJ1-3,TRBV7-9,.,.
CASSFGLAGYNEQFF,TGTGCCAGCAGCTTTGGACTAGCGGGGTACAATGAGCAGTTCTTC,TRBJ2-1,TRBV7-3,.,TRBD2
CASSPQENTEAFF,TGTGCCAGCTCACCTCAAGAGAACACTGAAGCTTTCTTT,TRBJ1-1,TRBV18,.,.
CASSLVTAYNQPQHF,TGTGCCAGCAGCTTGGTAACAGCATACAATCAGCCCCAGCATTTT,TRBJ1-5,TRBV5-8,.,.
CASGVGGVRTEAFF,TGTGCCAGCGGGGTTGGTGGGGTAAGGACTGAAGCTTTCTTT,TRBJ1-1,TRBV2,.,.
CASRRGQGGYTF,TGTGCCAGCCGGAGGGGGCAAGGTGGCTACACCTTC,TRBJ1-2,TRBV12-3/TRBV12-4,.,TRBD1
CASSLARTGGSGNTIYF,TGTGCCAGCAGCTTAGCCCGGACAGGGGGCTCTGGAAACACCATATATTTT,TRBJ1-3,TRBV7-9,.,TRBD1
CASMAGANYGYTF,TGTGCCAGCATGGCGGGGGCCAACTATGGCTACACCTTC,TRBJ1-2,TRBV7-9,few,.
CASSLDSYSGNTIYF,TGTGCCAGCAGCTTAGACTCGTACTCTGGAAACACCATATATTTT,TRBJ1-3,TRBV5-4,.,.
CASSGGRLFLTGELFF,TGTGCCAGCAGCGGGGGGCGACTATTCCTTACCGGGGAGCTGTTTTTT,TRBJ2-2,TRBV3-1/TRBV3-2,.,.
CASSSNRGKETQYF,TGTGCCAGCAGCTCCAACAGGGGCAAGGAGACCCAGTACTTC,TRBJ2-5,TRBV7-2,.,TRBD1
CASSSGRNLHYEQYF,TGCGCCAGCAGCTCGGGACGGAACCTACACTACGAGCAGTACTTC,TRBJ2-7,TRBV4-1,.,.
CASSSRIDQSYNEQFF,TGTGCCAGCAGCTCTCGGATAGACCAATCATACAATGAGCAGTTCTTC,TRBJ2-1,TRBV11-2,.,.
CASSVAPGGANTGELFF,TGTGCCAGCAGCGTAGCCCCTGGCGGCGCGAACACCGGGGAGCTGTTTTTT,TRBJ2-2,TRBV9,.,.
CASSITDTQYF,TGTGCCAGCAGTATCACAGATACGCAGTATTTT,TRBJ2-3,TRBV6-5,once,.
CASSLVGDQETQYF,TGTGCCAGCAGCTTGGTCGGAGACCAAGAGACCCAGTACTTC,TRBJ2-5,TRBV5-4,.,.
CAISESSPGPPEQFF,TGTGCCATCAGTGAGTCCTCGCCTGGGCCCCCTGAGCAGTTCTTC,TRBJ2-1,TRBV10-3,.,.
CASSPGGTWTGELFF,TGTGCCAGCTCACCAGGGGGCACTTGGACCGGGGAGCTGTTTTTT,TRBJ2-2,TRBV18,.,.
CASSQDGASGAGELFF,TGTGCCAGCAGCCAAGATGGTGCTAGCGGGGCCGGGGAGCTGTTTTTT,TRBJ2-2,TRBV4-2,.,TRBD2
CASSPTGWAGELFF,TGTGCCAGCAGTCCGACAGGGTGGGCCGGGGAGCTGTTTTTT,TRBJ2-2,TRBV27,.,TRBD1
CASSSDPLYNEQFF,TGTGCCAGCAGCTCTGATCCTTTATACAATGAGCAGTTCTTC,TRBJ2-1,TRBV7-8,.,.
CASSPRTGAGDNQPQHF,TGTGCCAGTAGTCCTCGGACAGGGGCCGGCGACAATCAGCCCCAGCATTTT,TRBJ1-5,TRBV19,.,TRBD1
CASRSRPIGRREDTQYF,TGTGCCAGTAGGTCTAGGCCGATAGGAAGGAGAGAGGATACGCAGTATTTT,TRBJ2-3,TRBV19,.,.
CASSRGGSNQPQHF,TGTGCCAGCAGCCGAGGAGGTTCCAATCAGCCCCAGCATTTT,TRBJ1-5,TRBV3-1/TRBV3-2,.,.